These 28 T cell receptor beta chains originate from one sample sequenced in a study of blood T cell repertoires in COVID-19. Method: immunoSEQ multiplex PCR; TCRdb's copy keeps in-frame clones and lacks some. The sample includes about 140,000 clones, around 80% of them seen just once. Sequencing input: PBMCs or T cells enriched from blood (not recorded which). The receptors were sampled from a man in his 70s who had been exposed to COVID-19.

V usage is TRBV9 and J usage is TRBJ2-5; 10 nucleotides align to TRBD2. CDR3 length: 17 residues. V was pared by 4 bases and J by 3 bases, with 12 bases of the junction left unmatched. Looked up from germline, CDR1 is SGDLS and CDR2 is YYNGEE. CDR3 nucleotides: TGTGCCAGCAGCCCTCCAGCGGGGGGGCCGATGGAAGAGACCCAGTACTTC. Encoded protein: CASSPPAGGPMEETQYF.

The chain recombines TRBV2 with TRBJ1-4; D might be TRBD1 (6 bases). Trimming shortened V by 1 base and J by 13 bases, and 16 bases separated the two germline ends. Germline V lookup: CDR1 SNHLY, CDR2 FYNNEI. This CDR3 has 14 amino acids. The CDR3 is CASSEDRDAGVLFF. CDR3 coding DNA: TGTGCCAGCAGTGAAGACAGGGATGCTGGCGTACTGTTTTTT.

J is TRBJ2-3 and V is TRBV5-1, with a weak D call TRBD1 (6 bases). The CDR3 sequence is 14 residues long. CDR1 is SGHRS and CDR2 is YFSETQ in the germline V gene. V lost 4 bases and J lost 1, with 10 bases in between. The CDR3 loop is CASSRQVGTDTQYF. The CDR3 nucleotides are TGCGCCAGCAGCCGACAGGTTGGCACAGATACGCAGTATTTT.

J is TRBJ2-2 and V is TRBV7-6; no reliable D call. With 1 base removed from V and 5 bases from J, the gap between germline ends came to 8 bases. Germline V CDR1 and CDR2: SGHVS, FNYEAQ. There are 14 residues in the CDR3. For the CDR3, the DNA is TGTGCCAGCAGCTTAGAAGCCGGGACCGGGGAGCTGTTTTTT. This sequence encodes CASSLEAGTGELFF.

The CDR3 region is CASNWGVGGELFF. In DNA form, the CDR3 reads TGTGCCAGTAACTGGGGGGTAGGCGGGGAGCTGTTTTTT. This chain joins TRBV19 and TRBJ2-2, with D possibly being TRBD2 (6 bases). The CDR3 sequence is 13 residues long. Germline CDR1 is LNHDA and CDR2 is SQIVND (reference sequence). V was shortened by 7 bases and J by 7 bases, with 13 bases between the two germline ends.

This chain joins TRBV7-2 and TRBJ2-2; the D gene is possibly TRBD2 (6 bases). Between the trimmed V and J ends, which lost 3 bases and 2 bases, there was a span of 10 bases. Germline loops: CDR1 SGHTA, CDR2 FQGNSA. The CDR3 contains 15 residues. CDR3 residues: CASSLGGKNTGELFF. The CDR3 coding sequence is TGTGCCAGCAGCTTGGGGGGAAAAAACACCGGGGAGCTGTTTTTT.

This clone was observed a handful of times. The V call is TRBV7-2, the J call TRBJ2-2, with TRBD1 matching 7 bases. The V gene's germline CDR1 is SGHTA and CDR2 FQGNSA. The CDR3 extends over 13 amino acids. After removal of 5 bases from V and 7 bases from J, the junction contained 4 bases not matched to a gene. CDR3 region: CASSGNRGGELFF. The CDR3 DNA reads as TGTGCCAGCAGCGGGAACAGGGGCGGGGAGCTGTTTTTT.

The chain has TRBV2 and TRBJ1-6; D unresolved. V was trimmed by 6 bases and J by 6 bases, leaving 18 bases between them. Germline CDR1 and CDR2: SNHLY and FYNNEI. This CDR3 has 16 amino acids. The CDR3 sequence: CASSKPEALSNSPLHF. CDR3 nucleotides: TGTGCCAGCAGCAAACCGGAGGCCCTTAGTAATTCACCCCTCCACTTT. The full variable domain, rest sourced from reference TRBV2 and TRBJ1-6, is EPEVTQTPSHQVTQMGQEVILRCVPISNHLYFYWYRQILGQKVEFLVSFYNNEISEKSEIFDDQFSVERPDGSNFTLKIRSTKLEDSAMYFCASSKPEALSNSPLHFGNGTRLTVT.

The CDR3 bases are TGTGCCAGCAGCCGACAGGGCGGCAATGAGCAGTTCTTC. It codes for CASSRQGGNEQFF. The gene calls are TRBV7-9 and TRBJ2-1, with 7 bases identical to TRBD1. The V gene's germline CDR1 is SEHNR and CDR2 FQNEAQ (reference sequence). Trimming at V came to 5 bases and at J to 6 bases, leaving 4 bases not matched to a gene. The CDR3 loop spans 13 amino acids.

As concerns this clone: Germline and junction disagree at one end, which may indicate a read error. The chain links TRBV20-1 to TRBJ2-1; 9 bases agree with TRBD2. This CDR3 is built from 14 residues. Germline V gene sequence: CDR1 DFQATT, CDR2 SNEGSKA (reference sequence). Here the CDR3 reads CSASETSGTPLEIF. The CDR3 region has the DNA TGCAGTGCTAGTGAGACTAGCGGAACTCCCCTGGAGATCTTC.

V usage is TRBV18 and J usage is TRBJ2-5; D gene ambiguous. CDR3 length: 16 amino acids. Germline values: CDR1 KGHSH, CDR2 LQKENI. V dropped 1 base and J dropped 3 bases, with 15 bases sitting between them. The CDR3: CASSPLVQDWKETQYF. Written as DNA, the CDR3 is TGTGCCAGCTCACCACTAGTGCAGGATTGGAAAGAGACCCAGTACTTC.

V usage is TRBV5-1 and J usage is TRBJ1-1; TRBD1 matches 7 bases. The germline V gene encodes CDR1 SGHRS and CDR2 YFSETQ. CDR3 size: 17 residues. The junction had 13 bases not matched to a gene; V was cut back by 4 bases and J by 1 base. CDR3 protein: CASSPDLNRGPNTEAFF. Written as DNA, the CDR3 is TGCGCCAGCAGCCCAGACCTCAACAGGGGTCCGAACACTGAAGCTTTCTTT.

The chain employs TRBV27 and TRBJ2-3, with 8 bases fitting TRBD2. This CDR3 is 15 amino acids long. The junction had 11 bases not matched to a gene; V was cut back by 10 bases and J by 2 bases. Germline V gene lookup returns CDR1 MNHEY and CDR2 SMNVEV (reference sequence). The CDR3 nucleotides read TGTGCCACAGGGGCCGGGGGGGTGACCACAGATACGCAGTATTTT. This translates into CATGAGGVTTDTQYF.

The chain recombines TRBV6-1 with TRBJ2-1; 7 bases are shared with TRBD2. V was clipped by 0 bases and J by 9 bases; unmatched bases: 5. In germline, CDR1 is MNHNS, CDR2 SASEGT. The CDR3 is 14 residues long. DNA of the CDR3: TGTGCCAGCAGTGAAGCGGAGGGAGGGTTTGAGCAGTTCTTC. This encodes CASSEAEGGFEQFF.

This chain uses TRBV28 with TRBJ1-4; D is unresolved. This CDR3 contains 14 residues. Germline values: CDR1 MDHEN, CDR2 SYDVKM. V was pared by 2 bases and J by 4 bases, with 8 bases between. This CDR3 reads CASSLVQVNEKLFF. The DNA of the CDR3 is TGTGCCAGCAGTTTAGTCCAGGTTAATGAAAAACTGTTTTTT.

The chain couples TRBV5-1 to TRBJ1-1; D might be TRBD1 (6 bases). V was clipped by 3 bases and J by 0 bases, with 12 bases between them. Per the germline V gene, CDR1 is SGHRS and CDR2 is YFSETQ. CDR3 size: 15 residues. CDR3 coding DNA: TGCGCCAGCAGCTCCGGACAGACCATGAACACTGAAGCTTTCTTT. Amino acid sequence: CASSSGQTMNTEAFF.

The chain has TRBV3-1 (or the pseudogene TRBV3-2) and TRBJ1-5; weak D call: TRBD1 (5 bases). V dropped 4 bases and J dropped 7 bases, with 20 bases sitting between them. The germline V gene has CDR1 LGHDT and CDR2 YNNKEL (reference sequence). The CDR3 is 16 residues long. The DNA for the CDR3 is TGTGCCAGCAGCCGAAGGGGATCGGGGACTTGGCAGCCCCAGCATTTT. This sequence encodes CASSRRGSGTWQPQHF.

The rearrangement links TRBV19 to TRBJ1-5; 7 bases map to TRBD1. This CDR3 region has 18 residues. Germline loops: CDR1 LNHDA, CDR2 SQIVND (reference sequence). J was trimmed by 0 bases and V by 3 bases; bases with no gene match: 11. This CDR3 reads CASSMSEGAAYSNQPQHF. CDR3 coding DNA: TGTGCCAGTAGTATGAGTGAGGGGGCGGCTTATAGCAATCAGCCCCAGCATTTT.

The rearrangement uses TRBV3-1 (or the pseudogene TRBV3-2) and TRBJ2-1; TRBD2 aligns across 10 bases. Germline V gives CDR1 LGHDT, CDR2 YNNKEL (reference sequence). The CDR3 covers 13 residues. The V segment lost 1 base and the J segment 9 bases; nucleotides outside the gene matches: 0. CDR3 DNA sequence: TGTGCCAGCAGCCAAGGGACTAGCGGTGAGCAGTTCTTC. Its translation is CASSQGTSGEQFF.

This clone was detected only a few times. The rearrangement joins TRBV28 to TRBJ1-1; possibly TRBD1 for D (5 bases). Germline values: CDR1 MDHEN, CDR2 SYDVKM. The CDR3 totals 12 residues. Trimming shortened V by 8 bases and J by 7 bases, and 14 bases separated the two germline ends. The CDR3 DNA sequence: TGTGCCAGCGCTGACAGAGAATTTGAAGCTTTCTTT. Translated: CASADREFEAFF.

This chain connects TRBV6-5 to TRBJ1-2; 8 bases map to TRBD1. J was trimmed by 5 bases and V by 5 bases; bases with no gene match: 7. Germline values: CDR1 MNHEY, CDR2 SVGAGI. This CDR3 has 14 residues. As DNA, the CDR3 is TGTGCCAGCAGTAGTACAGGGGGGACTTATGGCTACACCTTC. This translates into CASSSTGGTYGYTF.

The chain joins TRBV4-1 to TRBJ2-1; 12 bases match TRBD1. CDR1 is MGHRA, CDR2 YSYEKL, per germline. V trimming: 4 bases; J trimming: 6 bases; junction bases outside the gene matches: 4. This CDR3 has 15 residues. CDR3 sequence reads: CASSPGQGALNEQFF. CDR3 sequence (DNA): TGCGCCAGCAGCCCGGGACAGGGGGCTCTCAATGAGCAGTTCTTC.

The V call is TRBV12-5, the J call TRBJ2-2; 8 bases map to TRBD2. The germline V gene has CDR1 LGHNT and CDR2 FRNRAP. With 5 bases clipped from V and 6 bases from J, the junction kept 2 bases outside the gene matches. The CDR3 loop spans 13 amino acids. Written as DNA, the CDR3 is TGTGCTAGTGGTCGTAGCGGGGCCGGGGAGCTGTTTTTT. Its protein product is CASGRSGAGELFF. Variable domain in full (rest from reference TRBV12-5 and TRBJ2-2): DARVTQTPRHKVTEMGQEVTMRCQPILGHNTVFWYRQTMMQGLELLAYFRNRAPLDDSGMPKDRFSAEMPDATLATLKIQPSEPRDSAVYFCASGRSGAGELFFGEGSRLTVL.

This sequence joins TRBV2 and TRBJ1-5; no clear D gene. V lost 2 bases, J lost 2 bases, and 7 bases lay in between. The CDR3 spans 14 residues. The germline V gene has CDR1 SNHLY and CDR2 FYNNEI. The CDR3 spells CASSELLRNQPQHF. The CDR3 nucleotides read TGTGCCAGCAGTGAACTTCTTCGCAATCAGCCCCAGCATTTT.

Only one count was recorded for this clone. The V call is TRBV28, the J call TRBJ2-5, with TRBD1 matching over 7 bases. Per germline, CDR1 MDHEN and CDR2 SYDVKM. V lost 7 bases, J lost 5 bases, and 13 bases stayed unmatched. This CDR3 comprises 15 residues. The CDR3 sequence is CASTGTAAIRETQYF. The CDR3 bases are TGTGCCAGCACTGGGACAGCGGCGATTCGGGAGACCCAGTACTTC.

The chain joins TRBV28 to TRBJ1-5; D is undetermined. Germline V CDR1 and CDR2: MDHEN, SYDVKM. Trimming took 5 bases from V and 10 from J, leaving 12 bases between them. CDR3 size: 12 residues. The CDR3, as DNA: TGTGCCAGCAGTCCTACTGATCCTCCCCAGCATTTT. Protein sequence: CASSPTDPPQHF.

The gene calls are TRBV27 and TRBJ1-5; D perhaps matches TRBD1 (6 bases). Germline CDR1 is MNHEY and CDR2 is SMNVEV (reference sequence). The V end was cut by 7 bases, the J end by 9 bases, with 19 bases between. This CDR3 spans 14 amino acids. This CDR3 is CASNPRGGQRPQHF. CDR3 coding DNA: TGTGCCAGCAACCCACGTGGGGGCCAGCGGCCCCAGCATTTT.

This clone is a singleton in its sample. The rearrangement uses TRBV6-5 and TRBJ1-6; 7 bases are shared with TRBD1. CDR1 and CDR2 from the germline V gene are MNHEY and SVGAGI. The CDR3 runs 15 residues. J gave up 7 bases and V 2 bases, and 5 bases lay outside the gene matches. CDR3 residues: CASSYPTGMNSPLHF. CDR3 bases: TGTGCCAGCAGTTACCCGACAGGGATGAATTCACCCCTCCACTTT.